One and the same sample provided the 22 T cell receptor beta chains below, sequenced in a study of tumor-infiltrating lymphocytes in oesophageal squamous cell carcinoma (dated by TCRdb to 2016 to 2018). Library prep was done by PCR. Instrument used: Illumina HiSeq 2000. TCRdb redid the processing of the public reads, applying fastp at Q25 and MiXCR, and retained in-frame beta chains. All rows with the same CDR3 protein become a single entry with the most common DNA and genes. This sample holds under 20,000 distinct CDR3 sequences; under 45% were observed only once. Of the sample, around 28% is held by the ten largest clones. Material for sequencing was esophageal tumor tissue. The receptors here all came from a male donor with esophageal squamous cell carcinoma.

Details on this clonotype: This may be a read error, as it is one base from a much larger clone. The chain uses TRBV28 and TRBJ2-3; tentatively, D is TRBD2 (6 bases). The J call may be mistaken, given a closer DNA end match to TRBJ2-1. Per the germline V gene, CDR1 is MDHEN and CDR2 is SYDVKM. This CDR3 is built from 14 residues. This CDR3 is CASSYPGGPYEQFF. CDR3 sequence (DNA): TGTGCCAGCAGTTACCCCGGGGGTCCCTACGAGCAGTTCTTC.

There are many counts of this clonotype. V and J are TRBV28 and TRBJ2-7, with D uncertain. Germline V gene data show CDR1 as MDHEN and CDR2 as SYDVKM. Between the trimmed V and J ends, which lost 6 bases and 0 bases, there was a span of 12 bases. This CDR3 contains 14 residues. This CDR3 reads CASSRPLTSYEQYF. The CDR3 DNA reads TGTGCCAGCAGCCGCCCGTTAACCTCCTACGAGCAGTACTTC.

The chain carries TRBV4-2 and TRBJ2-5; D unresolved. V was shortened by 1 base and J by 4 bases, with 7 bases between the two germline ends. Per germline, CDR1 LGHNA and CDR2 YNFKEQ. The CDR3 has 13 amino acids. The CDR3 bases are TGTGCCAGCAGCCAAGGGCCCCCAGAGACCCAGTACTTC. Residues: CASSQGPPETQYF.

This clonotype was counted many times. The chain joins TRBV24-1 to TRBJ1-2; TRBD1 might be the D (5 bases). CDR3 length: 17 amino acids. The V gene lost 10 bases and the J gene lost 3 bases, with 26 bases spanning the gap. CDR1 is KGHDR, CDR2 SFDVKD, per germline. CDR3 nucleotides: TGTGCCACGCTTGTCGTAGAGCTCGACCAAGGGGACTATGGCTACACCTTC. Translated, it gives CATLVVELDQGDYGYTF.

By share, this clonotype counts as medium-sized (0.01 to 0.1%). The CDR3 is CASVNRGLTFNEQFF. In DNA form, the CDR3 reads TGTGCCAGCGTCAACAGGGGTCTTACCTTCAATGAGCAGTTCTTC. J is TRBJ2-1 and V is TRBV27; 7 nucleotides align to TRBD1. CDR3 length equals 15 residues. V lost 8 bases, J lost 6 bases, and 13 bases stayed unmatched. Germline V CDR1 and CDR2: MNHEY, SMNVEV (reference sequence).

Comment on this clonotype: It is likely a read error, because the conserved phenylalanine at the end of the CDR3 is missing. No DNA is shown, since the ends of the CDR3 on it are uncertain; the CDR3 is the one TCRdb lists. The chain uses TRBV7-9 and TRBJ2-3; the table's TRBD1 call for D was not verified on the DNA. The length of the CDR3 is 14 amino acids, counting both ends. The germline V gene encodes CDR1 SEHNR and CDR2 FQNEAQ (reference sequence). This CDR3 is CASSLPGNEQFFGP.

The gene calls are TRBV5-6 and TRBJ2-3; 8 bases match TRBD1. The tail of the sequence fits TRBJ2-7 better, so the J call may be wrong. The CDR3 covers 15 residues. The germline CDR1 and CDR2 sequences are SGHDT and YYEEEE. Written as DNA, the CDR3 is TGTGCCAGCAGCTTGGCCGACAGGGGCACCTACGAGCAGTACTTC. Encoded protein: CASSLADRGTYEQYF.

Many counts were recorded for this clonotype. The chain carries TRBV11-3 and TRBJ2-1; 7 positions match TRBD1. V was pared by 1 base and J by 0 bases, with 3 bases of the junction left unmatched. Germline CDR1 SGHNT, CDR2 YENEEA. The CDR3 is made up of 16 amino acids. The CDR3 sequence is CASSLAGQSSYNEQFF. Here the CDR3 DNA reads TGTGCCAGCAGCTTAGCGGGACAGAGCTCCTACAATGAGCAGTTCTTC.

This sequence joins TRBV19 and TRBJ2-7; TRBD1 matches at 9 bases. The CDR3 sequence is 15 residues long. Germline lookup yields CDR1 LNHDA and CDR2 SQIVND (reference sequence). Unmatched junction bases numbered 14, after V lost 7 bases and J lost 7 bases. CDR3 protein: CASNPRTGVGDEQYF. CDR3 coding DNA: TGTGCCAGTAACCCCCGGACAGGGGTCGGAGATGAGCAGTACTTC.

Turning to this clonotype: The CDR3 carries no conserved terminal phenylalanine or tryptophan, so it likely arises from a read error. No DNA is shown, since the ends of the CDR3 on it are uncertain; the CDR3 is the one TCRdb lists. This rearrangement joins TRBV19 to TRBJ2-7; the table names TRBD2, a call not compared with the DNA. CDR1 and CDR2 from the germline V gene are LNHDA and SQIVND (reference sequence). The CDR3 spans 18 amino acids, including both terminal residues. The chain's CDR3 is CASSLPGLLEAYGYTFGS.

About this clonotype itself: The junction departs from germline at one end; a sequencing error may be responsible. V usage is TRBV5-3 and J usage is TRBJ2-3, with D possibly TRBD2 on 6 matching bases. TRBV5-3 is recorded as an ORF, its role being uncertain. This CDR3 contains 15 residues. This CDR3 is CASSPFRQGGSPLHF. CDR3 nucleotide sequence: TGTGCCAGCAGCCCGTTTAGGCAGGGAGGTTCACCCCTCCACTTC.

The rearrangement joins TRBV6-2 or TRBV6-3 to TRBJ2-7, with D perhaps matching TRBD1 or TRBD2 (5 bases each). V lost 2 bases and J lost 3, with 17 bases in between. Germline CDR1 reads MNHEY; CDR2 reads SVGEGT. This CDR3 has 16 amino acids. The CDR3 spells CASSYAPLHGGYEQYF. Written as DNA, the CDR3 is TGTGCCAGCAGTTACGCTCCCTTACATGGGGGCTACGAGCAGTACTTC.

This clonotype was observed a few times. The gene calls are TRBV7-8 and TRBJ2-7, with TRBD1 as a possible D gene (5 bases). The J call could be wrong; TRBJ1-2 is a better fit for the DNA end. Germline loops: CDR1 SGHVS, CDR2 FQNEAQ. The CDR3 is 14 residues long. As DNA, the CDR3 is TGTGCCAGCAGCTTAGGGTTGGGGGACTATGGCTACACCTTC. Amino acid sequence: CASSLGLGDYGYTF.

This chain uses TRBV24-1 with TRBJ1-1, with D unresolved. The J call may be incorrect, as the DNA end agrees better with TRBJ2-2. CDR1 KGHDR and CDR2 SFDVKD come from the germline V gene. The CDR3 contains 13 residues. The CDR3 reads CATSPGNTGELFF. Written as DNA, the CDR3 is TGTGCCACCAGTCCAGGGAACACCGGGGAGCTGTTTTTT.

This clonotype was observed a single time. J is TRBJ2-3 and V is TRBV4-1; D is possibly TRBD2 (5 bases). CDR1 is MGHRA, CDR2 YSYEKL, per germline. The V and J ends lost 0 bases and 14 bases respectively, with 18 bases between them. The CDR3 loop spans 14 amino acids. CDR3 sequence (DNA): TGCGCCAGCAGCCAAGATTTAACCTCCGGGGAGCTGTATTTT. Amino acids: CASSQDLTSGELYF.

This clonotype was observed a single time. The DNA for the CDR3 is TGTGCCACCACCGACTCGAACAGTGGCACTGAAGCTTTCTTT. Amino acid sequence: CATTDSNSGTEAFF. This chain joins TRBV7-6 and TRBJ1-1; D gene unclear. The V gene lost 10 bases and the J gene lost 4 bases, with 19 bases spanning the gap. The CDR3 is 14 residues long. The germline gives CDR1 SGHVS, CDR2 FNYEAQ.

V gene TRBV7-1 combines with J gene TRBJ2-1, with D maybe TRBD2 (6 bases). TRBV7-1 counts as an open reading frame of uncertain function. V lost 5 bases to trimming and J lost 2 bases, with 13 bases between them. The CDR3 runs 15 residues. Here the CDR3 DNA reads TGTGCCAGCAGCCCACGGGACTCCCCCTACAATGAGCAGTTCTTC. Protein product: CASSPRDSPYNEQFF.

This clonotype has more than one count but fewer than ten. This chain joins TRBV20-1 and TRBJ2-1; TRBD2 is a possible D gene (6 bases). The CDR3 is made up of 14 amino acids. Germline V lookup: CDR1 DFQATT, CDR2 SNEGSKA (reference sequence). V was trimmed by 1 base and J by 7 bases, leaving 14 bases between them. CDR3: CSARVLGAGNEQFF. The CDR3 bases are TGCAGTGCTAGAGTTCTCGGGGCGGGGAATGAGCAGTTCTTC.

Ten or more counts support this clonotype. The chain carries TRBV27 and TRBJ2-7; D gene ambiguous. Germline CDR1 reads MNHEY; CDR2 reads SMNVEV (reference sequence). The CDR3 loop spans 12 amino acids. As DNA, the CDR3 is TGTGCAAGCGTAGGGTTCACCTACGAGCAGTACTTC. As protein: CASVGFTYEQYF.

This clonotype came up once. CDR3 amino acids: CASTPQREGLREQYF. CDR3 DNA: TGCGCCAGCACTCCACAGCGGGAGGGCCTAAGGGAGCAGTACTTC. J is TRBJ2-7 and V is TRBV10-2, with TRBD2 matching over 10 bases. Germline values: CDR1 WSHSY, CDR2 SAAADI. The V and J ends lost 7 bases and 7 bases, in that order; junction bases with no gene match: 13. This CDR3 region has 15 residues.

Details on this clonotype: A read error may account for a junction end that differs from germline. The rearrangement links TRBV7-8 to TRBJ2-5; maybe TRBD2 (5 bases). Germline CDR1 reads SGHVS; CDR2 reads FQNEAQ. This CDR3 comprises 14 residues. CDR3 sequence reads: CASSFMRNTGELYF. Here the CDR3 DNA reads TGTGCCAGCAGCTTCATGAGGAACACCGGGGAGCTGTATTTT. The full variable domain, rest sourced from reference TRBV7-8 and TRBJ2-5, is GAGVSQSPRYKVAKRGQDVALRCDPISGHVSLFWYQQALGQGPEFLTYFQNEAQLDKSGLPSDRFFAERPEGSVSTLKIQRTQQEDSAVYLCASSFMRNTGELYFGPGTRLLVL.

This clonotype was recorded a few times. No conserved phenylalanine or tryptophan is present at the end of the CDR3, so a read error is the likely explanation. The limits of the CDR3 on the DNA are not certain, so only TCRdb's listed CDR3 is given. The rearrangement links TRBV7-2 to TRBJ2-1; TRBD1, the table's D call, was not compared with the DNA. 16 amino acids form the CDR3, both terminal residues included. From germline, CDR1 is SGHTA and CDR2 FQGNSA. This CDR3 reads CASSPQGNNSPLHFGN.